This paragraph reports one TCR beta chain. Its specificity is not known. The sample belongs to a study of OX40 agonist ivuxolimab in advanced cancers. Study-level information: People who had prior anti-PD-1, anti-PD-L1 or anti-CTLA-4 therapy could take part, and roughly 44% had some. The study's findings and limits: Undetermined was the antigen specificity of the expanded peripheral T cells.

Here immunoSEQ multiplex PCR was the method, and the copy in TCRdb shows in-frame clones only, minus some. The data hold fewer than 100,000 clones, with about 93% observed a single time. Blood draws occurred at baseline, cycle 4 day 1, and cycle 7 day 1. Sequencing was performed on CD4+ or CD8+ T cells sorted from blood, taken in a trial of the OX40 agonist ivuxolimab. The source is an adult with an advanced solid tumor such as melanoma, head and neck, liver or kidney cancer.

The CDR3 loop reads CASSDRPSTDTQYF. The CDR3 nucleotides are TGTGCCAGCAGTGATCGCCCCAGCACAGATACGCAGTATTTT. The chain recombines TRBV2 with TRBJ2-3; no clear D gene. Trimming took off 3 bases at V and 0 bases at J, with 7 bases between the two ends. Germline V gene sequence: CDR1 SNHLY, CDR2 FYNNEI. The CDR3 spans 14 residues. The whole variable domain, remainder taken from reference TRBV2 and TRBJ2-3, is EPEVTQTPSHQVTQMGQEVILRCVPISNHLYFYWYRQILGQKVEFLVSFYNNEISEKSEIFDDQFSVERPDGSNFTLKIRSTKLEDSAMYFCASSDRPSTDTQYFGPGTRLTVL.